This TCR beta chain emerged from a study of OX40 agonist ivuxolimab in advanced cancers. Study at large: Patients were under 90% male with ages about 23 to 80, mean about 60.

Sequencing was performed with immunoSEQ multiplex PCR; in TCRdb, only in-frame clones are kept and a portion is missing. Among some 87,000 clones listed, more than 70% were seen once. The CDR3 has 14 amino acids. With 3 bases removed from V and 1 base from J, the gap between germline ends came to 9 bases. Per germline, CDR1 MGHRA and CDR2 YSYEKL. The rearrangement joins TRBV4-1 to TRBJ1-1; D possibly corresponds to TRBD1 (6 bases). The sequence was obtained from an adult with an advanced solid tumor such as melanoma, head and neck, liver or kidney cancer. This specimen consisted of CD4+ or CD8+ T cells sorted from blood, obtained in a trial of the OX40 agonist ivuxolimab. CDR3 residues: CASSHNRENTEAFF. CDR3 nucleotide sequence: TGCGCCAGCAGCCACAACAGGGAGAACACTGAAGCTTTCTTT.